This T cell receptor (beta chain) was identified in a study of cytomegalovirus exposure and HLA in healthy donors (dated by TCRdb to about 2017). Turning to the overall study: According to a later analysis, one platform produced both the roughly 130 validation repertoires and the 730 or so repertoires of the first cohort. The study was designed to test whether signatures of past pathogen exposure could be identified by cataloging public T cell receptors. Besides the first cohort of more than 650 subjects, a separate validation cohort made up of 120 different subjects was used. To predict cytomegalovirus infection status, the study brought together high-throughput TCR immunosequencing, statistical association of individual TCRs with disease status, and machine learning. What the study reported, not specific to this receptor: The classifier was reported to diagnose cytomegalovirus status with high specificity and sensitivity in both the original and validation cohorts. Three of the identified cytomegalovirus-associated TCR beta chains were confirmed in vitro to be specific for cytomegalovirus antigens. All 120 or so repertoires were used to score co-occurrence in the validation cohort in a later analysis, because that analysis had no HLA typing for the cohort. A total of 150 to 200 TCR beta chains were listed by the study as associated with cytomegalovirus. According to the authors, the approach could potentially be generalized to other disease states and immunological phenotypes. Most TCR sequences were seen in very few donors, while some public TCRs were found in many individuals. In a later analysis, TCRs clustered in the first cohort were found to also tend to co-occur in the 130 or so validation repertoires, with 94% of cluster scores above 0.

The library was obtained by the immunoSEQ multiplex PCR assay. The study's own analysis went as follows. A statistical classification framework was built for diagnosing cytomegalovirus status from the catalog of TCR beta chain sequences. Imported from immuneACCESS, the table was reduced by TCRdb to in-frame sequences with V and J called. These copies leave out some clones; in studies compared against another copy, an unresolved V gene accounts for under half, and the cause of the remainder is not known. The V and J calls and clone size were taken over from that table, and D and trimming were inferred from the DNA. Present in this sample are 120,000 to 150,000 clones, roughly 88% of which were seen just once. The biggest ten clones account for around 8% of the sample. The donors belonged to the validation cohort of over a hundred subjects, which was separate from the approximately 700-subject first cohort.

Trimmed from V: 4 bases; trimmed from J: 0 bases; junction bases lacking a gene match: 7. CDR1 SGHDT and CDR2 YYEEEE are derived from the germline V gene. Measured from the cysteine to the phenylalanine, the CDR3 is 18 residues long. Just CDR3 DNA is preserved here, 54 bases in frame from base 1. As regards this clone: Its antigen remains unidentified. No much larger clonotype is one base removed from it; base qualities were not supplied.

The sample was PBMCs. Rearrangement joined TRBV5-6 to TRBJ2-1; a stretch of 13 junction bases matches TRBD2. This receptor was obtained from a young woman in good health and CMV-seropositive. The CDR3 is CASSPGLAGWSSYNEQFF. Here is the DNA: TGTGCCAGCAGCCCGGGACTAGCGGGATGGAGCTCCTACAATGAGCAGTTCTTC. Reference TRBV5-6 and TRBJ2-1 genes cover what lies past the CDR3, so the full variable domain is DAGVTQSPTHLIKTRGQQVTLRCSPKSGHDTVSWYQQALGQGPQFIFQYYEEEERQRGNFPDRFSGHQFPNYSSELNVNALLLGDSALYLCASSPGLAGWSSYNEQFFGPGTRLTVL.